Below, 28 T cell receptor beta chains from the same sample are listed, as sequenced in a study of T and B cells in COVID-19 patients. Multiplex PCR with BIOMED2 TRB-A/B primer pools amplified TRB rearrangements. Via MiXCR, TCRdb re-called the multiplex PCR reads, giving one row per CDR3 protein. This sample has more than 7,500 distinct CDR3 sequences, with under 30% found just once. TRB was amplified from about 250-500 ng of blood genomic DNA. Sequenced material: blood. The receptors stem from a human donor who had recovered from COVID-19.

Only one count was recorded for this clonotype. The chain links TRBV28 to TRBJ2-1, with D possibly being TRBD1 (5 bases). Trimming stripped 3 bases from V and 0 bases from J, with 12 bases between. Germline CDR1 and CDR2: MDHEN and SYDVKM. The CDR3 is 16 amino acids. Here the CDR3 reads CASSFTGIFSYNEQFF. The CDR3, as DNA: TGTGCCAGCAGTTTTACAGGTATTTTCTCCTACAATGAGCAGTTCTTC.

This clonotype qualifies as medium-sized (0.01 to 0.1%). The chain recombines TRBV29-1 with TRBJ2-2; no firm D call. The CDR3 spans 14 residues. V lost 4 bases and J 2 bases, leaving 11 bases between the germline ends. CDR1 and CDR2 from the germline V gene are SQVTM and ANQGSEA. The CDR3 spells CSVVVGSNTGELFF. The CDR3 DNA follows: TGCAGCGTTGTTGTGGGTTCAAACACCGGGGAGCTGTTTTTT.

Within the sample, this clonotype is large (0.1 to 1%). This chain uses TRBV15 with TRBJ2-5; D perhaps matches TRBD2 (7 bases). V was clipped by 0 bases and J by 5 bases, with 16 bases between them. CDR3 length equals 16 residues. Germline V CDR1 and CDR2: LNHNV, YYDKDF (reference sequence). The CDR3 DNA is TGTGCCACCAGCAGAGAGGGGGGGGGCCGGGATGAGACCCAGTACTTC. Its protein product is CATSREGGGRDETQYF.

The rearrangement links TRBV5-1 to TRBJ2-3; D is ambiguous. The V gene lost 0 bases and the J gene lost 1 base, with 3 bases spanning the gap. Germline CDR1 reads SGHRS; CDR2 reads YFSETQ. The CDR3 is 13 residues long. The CDR3: CASSLGGTDTQYF. The CDR3 nucleotides read TGCGCCAGCAGCTTGGGTGGCACAGATACGCAGTATTTT.

The CDR3 DNA sequence: TGTGCCAGTAGGGGACAGGGGACGAACACCGGGGAGCTGTTTTTT. This codes for CASRGQGTNTGELFF. This chain connects TRBV19 to TRBJ2-2; TRBD1 agrees at 10 bases. In germline, CDR1 is LNHDA, CDR2 SQIVND (reference sequence). The ends lost 6 bases at V and 0 bases at J; junction bases unmatched: 1. This CDR3 is 15 amino acids long.

The V gene is TRBV11-2, the J gene TRBJ2-3; a possible D gene is TRBD1 (6 bases). The CDR3 is 16 amino acids. V gave up 3 bases and J gave up 4 bases, with 17 bases separating them. CDR1 SGHAT and CDR2 FQNNGV come from the germline V gene. The CDR3 bases are TGTGCCAGCAGCTTTACAGGGTGGGGAGACGCAGATACGCAGTATTTT. This encodes CASSFTGWGDADTQYF.

By proportion, this clonotype is medium-sized. This chain links TRBV5-6 with TRBJ2-1; D call uncertain. Trimming took 5 bases from V and 5 from J, leaving 17 bases between them. The germline CDR1 and CDR2 sequences are SGHDT and YYEEEE. This CDR3 has 15 amino acids. CDR3 sequence (DNA): TGTGCCAGCAGGCCGACGTCGGGCCCTAACAATGAGCAGTTCTTC. Translation: CASRPTSGPNNEQFF.

A word on this clonotype: A read error is possible here, since a much larger clone lies one base away. The CDR3 does not close with the conserved phenylalanine or tryptophan, likely indicating a read error. The DNA of the CDR3 is TGTGCCAGCAGTGGGGGCTGGGAGGGTACGCAGTATTTG. Protein sequence: CASSGGWEGTQYL. The gene calls are TRBV6-1 and TRBJ2-3; 7 nucleotides align to TRBD2. Germline V gene data show CDR1 as MNHNS and CDR2 as SASEGT. The length of the CDR3 is 13 residues. The ends lost 4 bases at V and 8 bases at J; junction bases unmatched: 6.

This clonotype was detected a few times. The chain recombines TRBV6-2 or TRBV6-3 with TRBJ1-1; TRBD1 aligns across 7 bases. The trim removed 7 bases at V and 4 bases at J, leaving 15 bases unmatched. The CDR3 totals 16 residues. Per germline, CDR1 MNHEY and CDR2 SVGEGT. The CDR3 sequence: CASTRDSSLRSTEAFF. As DNA, the CDR3 is TGTGCCAGCACCAGGGACAGTAGCCTTCGGAGCACTGAAGCTTTCTTT.

In DNA form, the CDR3 reads TGTGCCAGCAGTTTGACGAACACTAGCACAGATACGCAGTATTTT. Protein product: CASSLTNTSTDTQYF. This chain connects TRBV27 to TRBJ2-3; D not resolved. CDR3 length equals 15 residues. CDR1 MNHEY and CDR2 SMNVEV come from the germline V gene (reference sequence). V lost 3 bases and J 0 bases, leaving 10 bases between the germline ends.

The sample holds a few counts of this clonotype. The CDR3 region is CASSRVAGANVLTF. The DNA of the CDR3 is TGTGCCAGCTCCAGGGTAGCCGGGGCCAACGTCCTGACTTTC. The chain recombines TRBV28 with TRBJ2-6; tentatively, D is TRBD1 (5 bases). This CDR3 is 14 amino acids long. With 8 bases removed from V and 4 bases from J, the gap between germline ends came to 12 bases. Germline lookup yields CDR1 MDHEN and CDR2 SYDVKM.

This sequence joins TRBV20-1 and TRBJ2-3, with 7 positions matching TRBD1. The CDR3 extends over 11 amino acids. Per the germline V gene, CDR1 is DFQATT and CDR2 is SNEGSKA (reference sequence). V was clipped by 6 bases and J by 6 bases; unmatched bases: 3. CDR3 in amino acids: CSAATGDTQYF. CDR3 bases: TGCAGTGCGGCGACAGGGGATACGCAGTATTTT.

Regarding this clonotype: An end of the junction does not agree with germline; a read error may underlie this. V is TRBV15 and J is TRBJ2-3, with D perhaps matching TRBD2 (5 bases). Germline CDR1 and CDR2: LNHNV and YYDKDF (reference sequence). This CDR3 comprises 15 residues. CDR3 coding DNA: TGTGCCACCAGCAGAGAGCGGGTGGGCACTGATACGCAGTATTTT. Protein sequence: CATSRERVGTDTQYF.

The genes are TRBV5-1 and TRBJ2-5; D remains unclear. V dropped 2 bases and J dropped 5 bases, with 13 bases sitting between them. There are 14 residues in the CDR3. Germline assignment: CDR1 SGHRS and CDR2 YFSETQ. CDR3 residues: CASSLEGRVETQYF. The CDR3 region has the DNA TGCGCCAGCAGCTTAGAAGGGCGCGTCGAGACCCAGTACTTC. The full variable domain, completed using reference TRBV5-1 and TRBJ2-5, is KAGVTQTPRYLIKTRGQQVTLSCSPISGHRSVSWYQQTPGQGLQFLFEYFSETQRNKGNFPGRFSGRQFSNSRSEMNVSTLELGDSALYLCASSLEGRVETQYFGPGTRLLVL.

Many counts were recorded for this clonotype. The genes are TRBV5-4 and TRBJ1-4; 10 bases align to TRBD1. Germline-derived CDR1 and CDR2 are SGHNT and YYREEE (reference sequence). The CDR3 is 17 amino acids. The V segment lost 0 bases and the J segment 11 bases; nucleotides outside the gene matches: 13. CDR3 in amino acids: CASSLAGTGEEVAKLFF. CDR3 sequence (DNA): TGTGCCAGCAGCTTGGCCGGGACAGGGGAGGAAGTGGCGAAACTGTTTTTT.

DNA of the CDR3: TGTGCCAGCAGCCCACAGGGAATCATGGAGACCCAGTACTTC. As protein: CASSPQGIMETQYF. The chain carries TRBV9 and TRBJ2-5; the D gene is possibly TRBD1 (6 bases). Germline V gene data show CDR1 as SGDLS and CDR2 as YYNGEE. The CDR3 runs to 14 residues. The ends were cut back, 4 bases at V and 5 bases at J, with 15 bases in the middle.

By share, this clonotype ranks as medium-sized. This rearrangement joins TRBV6-6 to TRBJ2-2; 9 positions agree with TRBD1. CDR3 length: 15 amino acids. The germline CDR1 and CDR2 sequences are MNHNY and SVGAGI (reference sequence). J gave up 5 bases and V 2 bases, and 3 bases lay outside the gene matches. The CDR3: CASSYRTGETGELFF. The CDR3 nucleotides read TGTGCCAGCAGTTACCGGACAGGGGAGACCGGGGAGCTGTTTTTT.

The V and J genes are TRBV20-1 and TRBJ2-7, with 7 bases fitting TRBD1. The CDR3 loop spans 11 amino acids. Germline V gene sequence: CDR1 DFQATT, CDR2 SNEGSKA (reference sequence). As DNA, the CDR3 is TGCAGGATGACAGGGAGTCACGAGCAGTACTTC. It yields the protein CRMTGSHEQYF.

The count of this clonotype is one. This chain links TRBV20-1 with TRBJ1-2; TRBD1 might be the D (5 bases). Germline assignment: CDR1 DFQATT and CDR2 SNEGSKA (reference sequence). The CDR3 is 14 residues long. V was cut by 0 bases and J by 5 bases, with 13 bases left in between. CDR3 in DNA: TGCAGTGCTAGAGATGGTGGGGGGGGTTATGGCTACACCTTC. Translating gives CSARDGGGGYGYTF.

This clonotype is medium-sized by share. V is TRBV6-5 and J is TRBJ1-2; weak D call: TRBD1 (5 bases). Germline-derived CDR1 and CDR2 are MNHEY and SVGAGI. V was cut by 4 bases and J by 5 bases, with 17 bases left in between. The CDR3 is 15 amino acids. The CDR3 reads CASSSLPDSPYGYTF. The CDR3 DNA follows: TGTGCCAGCAGTTCCCTACCCGACAGCCCGTATGGCTACACCTTC.

This clonotype was counted between two and nine times. CDR3 loop: CASSLYGGSAGGYNEQFF. In DNA form, the CDR3 reads TGTGCCAGCAGCTTATATGGGGGGTCGGCGGGGGGCTACAATGAGCAGTTCTTC. The V and J genes are TRBV7-6 and TRBJ2-1; 8 bases fit TRBD2. Trimming removed 2 bases from V and 3 bases from J; junction bases left unmatched: 12. Germline values: CDR1 SGHVS, CDR2 FNYEAQ. The CDR3 is 18 amino acids.

This clonotype showed up just a few times. The rearrangement uses TRBV6-5 and TRBJ1-3; 9 bases line up with TRBD1. The CDR3 sequence is 17 residues long. V lost 8 bases to trimming and J lost 0 bases; unmatched junction nucleotides: 11. Per the germline V gene, CDR1 is MNHEY and CDR2 is SVGAGI. The CDR3 loop is CASQDRGLRLSGNTIYF. CDR3 nucleotide sequence: TGTGCCAGCCAGGACAGGGGACTTCGTCTCTCTGGAAACACCATATATTTT.

This clonotype is categorized as medium-sized (0.01 to 0.1%). The chain is built from TRBV5-6 and TRBJ2-3, with D hard to call. The CDR3 is 15 residues long. Germline V gene lookup returns CDR1 SGHDT and CDR2 YYEEEE. Deletions cut 4 bases from V and 1 base from J, with 13 bases between. The CDR3 loop reads CASSREGLRTDTQYF. The CDR3 DNA reads TGTGCCAGCAGCCGAGAAGGTTTGCGCACAGATACGCAGTATTTT.

This clonotype was found a few times. The chain links TRBV6-2 or TRBV6-3 to TRBJ2-4; D might be TRBD2 (6 bases). V lost 2 bases and J lost 2, with 16 bases in between. Germline V CDR1 and CDR2: MNHEY, SVGEGT. The CDR3 contains 17 residues. CDR3 DNA: TGTGCCAGCAGTTACGTTCGGGACGGGGACTCCAAAAACATTCAGTACTTC. This codes for CASSYVRDGDSKNIQYF.

This clonotype counts as medium-sized. The V call is TRBV5-4, the J call TRBJ2-3, with 8 bases that match TRBD2. Germline V lookup: CDR1 SGHNT, CDR2 YYREEE (reference sequence). The CDR3 is made up of 17 amino acids. The V segment lost 5 bases and the J segment 1 base; nucleotides outside the gene matches: 12. In DNA form, the CDR3 reads TGTGCCAGCAGAGTGGGTGGCGGGGGGACGGGCACAGATACGCAGTATTTT. This translates into CASRVGGGGTGTDTQYF. Full variable domain (missing parts from reference TRBV5-4 and TRBJ2-3): ETGVTQSPTHLIKTRGQQVTLRCSSQSGHNTVSWYQQALGQGPQFIFQYYREEENGRGNFPPRFSGLQFPNYSSELNVNALELDDSALYLCASRVGGGGTGTDTQYFGPGTRLTVL.

This clonotype is judged medium-sized. V is TRBV12-3 or TRBV12-4 and J is TRBJ2-1; D gene ambiguous. Trimming removed 6 bases at V and 0 bases at J, with 15 bases between. The CDR3 has 16 residues. CDR3 coding DNA: TGTGCCAGCAGCCTTCAGACAAGTAGCTCCTACAATGAGCAGTTCTTC. Protein product: CASSLQTSSSYNEQFF.

V is TRBV7-9 and J is TRBJ1-1; D uncertain. V shed 2 bases and J shed 5 bases, with 12 bases lying between them. Germline CDR1 reads SEHNR; CDR2 reads FQNEAQ (reference sequence). The CDR3 length is 14 residues. The CDR3 loop is CASSLPPGETEAFF. Here the CDR3 DNA reads TGTGCCAGCAGCTTACCCCCCGGGGAGACTGAAGCTTTCTTT.

By sample fraction, this clonotype is medium-sized. The chain uses TRBV19 and TRBJ2-5; unclear D gene. From germline, CDR1 is LNHDA and CDR2 SQIVND (reference sequence). CDR3 length equals 13 residues. Between the trimmed V and J ends, which lost 8 bases and 4 bases, there was a span of 14 bases. The CDR3 nucleotides are TGTGCCAGTGGGCCTCCCAAGGGAGAGACCCAGTACTTC. It codes for CASGPPKGETQYF. Drawing the rest from reference TRBV19 and TRBJ2-5, the complete variable domain is DGGITQSPKYLFRKEGQNVTLSCEQNLNHDAMYWYRQDPGQGLRLIYYSQIVNDFQKGDIAEGYSVSREKKESFPLTVTSAQKNPTAFYLCASGPPKGETQYFGPGTRLLVL.